The clone carrying this T cell receptor (beta chain) was seen only a few times. Its target is not known. This record belongs to a study of identical twins. V dropped 1 base and J dropped 6 bases, with 5 bases sitting between them. The CDR3 spans 11 residues. The germline V gene encodes CDR1 SGHRS and CDR2 YFSETQ. Template switching added a universal primer site, and cDNA bore unique molecular identifiers. Each CDR3 protein gets one entry after TCRdb re-called the 5' RACE reads with MiXCR. Among around 340,000 distinct CDR3 sequences listed, approximately 10% were seen once. Findings of the study overall: Models predicted too little out-of-frame TCR alpha sharing in monozygotic twins. The abundant beta clonotypes from cord blood had fewer insertions, and memory repertoires had none of this.

Sequenced input: naive T cells sorted from blood. The chain is built from TRBV5-1 and TRBJ2-7, with D hard to call. The TCR was taken from a woman aged 50 to 60 in good health. The DNA of the CDR3 is TGCGCCAGCAGCTTGCAGAGCGAGCAGTACTTC. Amino acids: CASSLQSEQYF.